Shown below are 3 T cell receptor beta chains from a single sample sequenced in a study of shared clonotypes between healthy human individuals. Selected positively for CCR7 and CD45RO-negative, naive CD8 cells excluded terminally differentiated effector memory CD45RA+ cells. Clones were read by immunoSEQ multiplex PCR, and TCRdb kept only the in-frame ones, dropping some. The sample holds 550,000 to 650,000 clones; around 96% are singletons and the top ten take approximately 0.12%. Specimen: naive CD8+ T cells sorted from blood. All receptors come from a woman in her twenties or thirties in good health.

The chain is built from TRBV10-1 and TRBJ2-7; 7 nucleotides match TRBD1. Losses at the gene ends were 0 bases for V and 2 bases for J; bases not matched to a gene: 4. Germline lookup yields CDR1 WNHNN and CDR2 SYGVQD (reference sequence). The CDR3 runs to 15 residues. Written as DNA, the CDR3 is TGCGCCAGCAGTGAGTCGATCCAGGGGGCCTACGAGCAGTACTTC. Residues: CASSESIQGAYEQYF.

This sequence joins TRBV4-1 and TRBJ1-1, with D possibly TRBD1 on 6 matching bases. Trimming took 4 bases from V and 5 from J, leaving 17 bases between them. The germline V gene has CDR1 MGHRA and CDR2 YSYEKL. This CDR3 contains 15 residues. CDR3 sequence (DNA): TGCGCCAGCAGCCTCAGGGACGGAGGGGGGACTGAAGCTTTCTTT. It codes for CASSLRDGGGTEAFF.

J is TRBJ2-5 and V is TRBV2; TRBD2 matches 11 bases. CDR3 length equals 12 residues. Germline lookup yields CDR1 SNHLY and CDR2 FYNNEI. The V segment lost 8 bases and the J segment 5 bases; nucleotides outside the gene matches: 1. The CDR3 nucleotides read TGTGCCAGCCGGACTAGCGGGGAGACCCAGTACTTC. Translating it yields CASRTSGETQYF.